This entry lists 13 T cell receptor beta chains sequenced from one sample in a study of beta chain features in type 1 diabetes. Expressed TCRB transcripts were sequenced because the entire RNA isolate underwent reverse transcription. Sequencing was performed with immunoSEQ multiplex PCR; in TCRdb, only in-frame clones are kept and a portion is missing. Among about 900,000 clones listed, 17% were seen once. Sequencing was carried out using naive CD4+ T cells from blood. The receptors shown here come from a woman aged 18-29 years in good health.

The genes are TRBV7-2 and TRBJ2-1; D is perhaps TRBD2 (6 bases). Germline CDR1 is SGHTA and CDR2 is FQGNSA. V was shortened by 5 bases and J by 3 bases, with 11 bases between the two germline ends. The length of the CDR3 is 14 residues. CDR3 protein: CASSRDWSYNEQFF. The CDR3 nucleotides are TGTGCCAGCAGCCGGGACTGGAGCTACAATGAGCAGTTCTTC.

This clone was counted between two and nine times. The V call is TRBV7-3, the J call TRBJ2-4; the D gene is possibly TRBD1 (6 bases). The CDR3 sequence is 13 residues long. Germline V gives CDR1 SGHTA, CDR2 FQGTGA. V was shortened by 4 bases and J by 9 bases, with 13 bases between the two germline ends. CDR3 sequence reads: CASSSTGQGIQYF. CDR3 DNA sequence: TGTGCCAGCAGCTCCACAGGGCAGGGCATTCAGTACTTC. Filled out from reference TRBV7-3 and TRBJ2-4, the complete variable domain reads GAGVSQTPSNKVTEKGKYVELRCDPISGHTALYWYRQSLGQGPEFLIYFQGTGAADDSGLPNDRFFAVRPEGSVSTLKIQRTERGDSAVYLCASSSTGQGIQYFGAGTRLSVL.

Turning to this clone: Other DNA sequences in this specimen translate into the identical CDR3. CDR3: CSASQETQYF. The CDR3 DNA reads as TGCAGTGCTAGTCAGGAGACCCAGTACTTC. The chain has TRBV20-1 and TRBJ2-5; D call uncertain. Germline loops: CDR1 DFQATT, CDR2 SNEGSKA (reference sequence). Trimming shortened V by 3 bases and J by 5 bases, and 4 bases separated the two germline ends. The CDR3 sequence is 10 residues long.

V is TRBV11-3 and J is TRBJ2-3; tentatively, D is TRBD2 (5 bases). The germline V gene encodes CDR1 SGHNT and CDR2 YENEEA. The CDR3 totals 16 residues. Trimming removed 5 bases at V and 2 bases at J, with 17 bases between. The CDR3 here is CASSEGGWVDTDTQYF. DNA for the CDR3: TGTGCCAGCAGCGAGGGTGGGTGGGTTGACACAGATACGCAGTATTTT. Filled out from reference TRBV11-3 and TRBJ2-3, the complete variable domain reads EAGVVQSPRYKIIEKKQPVAFWCNPISGHNTLYWYLQNLGQGPELLIRYENEEAVDDSQLPKDRFSAERLKGVDSTLKIQPAELGDSAVYLCASSEGGWVDTDTQYFGPGTRLTVL.

This chain connects TRBV6-6 to TRBJ2-5; 8 nucleotides match TRBD1. The last part of the DNA fits TRBJ2-7 better; the J call may be wrong. CDR1 is MNHNY, CDR2 SVGAGI, per germline (reference sequence). The CDR3 contains 15 residues. CDR3 nucleotides: TGTGCCAGCAGCCCCGACAGGGGAGCATCCTACGAGCAGTACTTC. Residues: CASSPDRGASYEQYF.

This chain connects TRBV5-6 to TRBJ1-4; possibly TRBD1 for D (5 bases). Germline CDR1 SGHDT, CDR2 YYEEEE. Trimming cost V 4 bases and J 0 bases, with 16 bases left between them. This CDR3 contains 17 residues. The CDR3 reads CASSHRGIGATNEKLFF. CDR3 DNA sequence: TGTGCCAGCAGCCACCGGGGGATAGGGGCAACTAATGAAAAACTGTTTTTT.

This clone was seen more than once but under ten times. This chain uses TRBV5-4 with TRBJ2-4; 7 bases line up with TRBD1. From germline, CDR1 is SGHNT and CDR2 YYREEE (reference sequence). Trimming at V came to 4 bases and at J to 3 bases, leaving 7 bases not matched to a gene. The CDR3 loop spans 15 amino acids. The CDR3 DNA sequence: TGTGCCAGCAGCCCGACAGGGATGGGCAAAAACATTCAGTACTTC. It yields the protein CASSPTGMGKNIQYF.

This clone appeared many times. The chain is built from TRBV23-1 and TRBJ2-2; D is tentatively TRBD1 or TRBD2 (5 bases each). TRBV23-1 belongs to the ORF category, with a function that is uncertain. V dropped 6 bases and J dropped 7 bases, with 9 bases sitting between them. The CDR3 is made up of 12 amino acids. The DNA of the CDR3 is TGCGCCAGCAGCCGAGGGGTCGGGGAGCTGTTTTTT. Amino acid sequence: CASSRGVGELFF.

This clone showed up many times. CDR3 region: CAISEAGGATNEKLFF. The CDR3 bases are TGTGCCATCAGTGAAGCAGGGGGCGCAACTAATGAAAAACTGTTTTTT. This rearrangement joins TRBV10-3 to TRBJ1-4; TRBD1 aligns across 8 bases. The CDR3 has 16 residues. After removal of 3 bases from V and 0 bases from J, the junction contained 3 bases not matched to a gene. Germline V gives CDR1 ENHRY, CDR2 SYGVKD.

This chain uses TRBV28 with TRBJ2-7; D could derive from TRBD1 or TRBD2 (6 bases each). The CDR3 has 15 residues. Germline V gives CDR1 MDHEN, CDR2 SYDVKM. The V and J ends lost 4 bases and 5 bases respectively, with 18 bases between them. The CDR3 DNA follows: TGTGCCAGCAGTTCATCGGGGGCTAGCGCCCACGAGCAGTACTTC. It translates to CASSSSGASAHEQYF.

This clone has more than one count but fewer than ten. CDR3 nucleotide sequence: TGTGCCACGACCTCCCAGGGGGGGCCCTACGAGCAGTACTTC. Translated: CATTSQGGPYEQYF. J is TRBJ2-7 and V is TRBV6-5; D may correspond to TRBD1 or TRBD2 (7 bases each). Looked up from germline, CDR1 is MNHEY and CDR2 is SVGAGI. CDR3 length equals 14 residues. Trimming took off 10 bases at V and 2 bases at J, with 18 bases between the two ends.

J is TRBJ2-5 and V is TRBV9; the match to TRBD2 covers 7 bases. Looked up from germline, CDR1 is SGDLS and CDR2 is YYNGEE. CDR3 length: 15 residues. V shed 4 bases and J 5 bases; nucleotides not matched to a gene: 11. The CDR3 sequence is CASSTGLDLMETQYF. CDR3 DNA sequence: TGTGCCAGCAGCACCGGACTAGATCTAATGGAGACCCAGTACTTC. Looking up the rest from reference TRBV9 and TRBJ2-5 gives the full variable domain: DSGVTQTPKHLITATGQRVTLRCSPRSGDLSVYWYQQSLDQGLQFLIQYYNGEERAKGNILERFSAQQFPDLHSELNLSSLELGDSALYFCASSTGLDLMETQYFGPGTRLLVL.

The sample holds a few counts of this clone. The rearrangement links TRBV10-2 to TRBJ2-1; D ambiguous. Germline lookup yields CDR1 WSHSY and CDR2 SAAADI. The CDR3 covers 15 residues. The V end lost 8 bases, the J end lost 2 bases, and 16 bases lay between the germline ends. CDR3: CASSLGKWPYNEQFF. In DNA form, the CDR3 reads TGCGCCAGCTCTCTGGGGAAATGGCCCTACAATGAGCAGTTCTTC.